A single sample gave rise to the 25 T cell receptor beta chains below, sequenced in a study of OX40 agonist ivuxolimab in advanced cancers. Assay: immunoSEQ multiplex PCR; the TCRdb copy retains only in-frame clones and omits some. The sample has about 58,000 clones; approximately 82% are singletons. This specimen consisted of CD4+ or CD8+ T cells sorted from blood, obtained in a trial of the OX40 agonist ivuxolimab. These receptors all come from an adult with an advanced solid tumor such as melanoma, head and neck, liver or kidney cancer.

This sequence joins TRBV7-2 and TRBJ2-2, with D uncertain. This CDR3 is built from 14 residues. Trimming removed 4 bases at V and 8 bases at J, with 14 bases between. Germline-derived CDR1 and CDR2 are SGHTA and FQGNSA. The CDR3 DNA reads as TGTGCCAGCAGCTCCGACCCTCAAGCGGGGGAGCTGTTTTTT. Its protein product is CASSSDPQAGELFF.

Regarding this clone: The sample has other DNA sequences that encode this CDR3 too. The chain couples TRBV28 to TRBJ2-3; 10 nucleotides align to TRBD1. Germline values: CDR1 MDHEN, CDR2 SYDVKM. The CDR3 is 15 residues long. After removal of 2 bases from V and 2 bases from J, the junction contained 1 base not matched to a gene. The CDR3 region is CASSLGTGVTDTQYF. The CDR3 DNA is TGTGCCAGCAGTTTAGGGACAGGGGTCACAGATACGCAGTATTTT.

This rearrangement joins TRBV19 to TRBJ2-7, with D tentatively TRBD2 (7 bases). V lost 5 bases to trimming and J lost 4 bases, with 21 bases between them. Germline CDR1 and CDR2: LNHDA and SQIVND (reference sequence). The CDR3 is 16 amino acids. The CDR3, as DNA: TGTGCCAGTAGTGGGGGGGCCGGGAAGTTCCCGTACGAGCAGTACTTC. It is translated as CASSGGAGKFPYEQYF.

This clone has only a few counts. V usage is TRBV28 and J usage is TRBJ2-3, with 9 bases that match TRBD2. This CDR3 has 17 residues. The trim removed 3 bases at V and 0 bases at J, leaving 7 bases unmatched. Germline V gene sequence: CDR1 MDHEN, CDR2 SYDVKM. CDR3 protein: CASSFAGGLLSTDTQYF. CDR3 sequence (DNA): TGTGCCAGCAGTTTTGCGGGGGGGCTATTAAGCACAGATACGCAGTATTTT.

The rearrangement joins TRBV7-9 to TRBJ1-1; D may be TRBD1 (5 bases). The length of the CDR3 is 15 residues. Per germline, CDR1 SEHNR and CDR2 FQNEAQ (reference sequence). Trimming removed 7 bases at V and 0 bases at J, with 15 bases between. CDR3 sequence: CASIRGQNVNTEAFF. CDR3 nucleotide sequence: TGTGCCAGCATCCGCGGACAAAACGTGAACACTGAAGCTTTCTTT.

The genes are TRBV28 and TRBJ1-5, with TRBD1 matching 9 bases. Germline CDR1 is MDHEN and CDR2 is SYDVKM. The CDR3 runs to 15 residues. The V gene end was trimmed by 6 bases and the J gene end by 6 bases; junction bases not matched to a gene: 9. The CDR3 reads CASRTGTGWTQPQHF. The DNA for the CDR3 is TGTGCCAGCAGAACCGGGACAGGGTGGACTCAGCCCCAGCATTTT.

The chain recombines TRBV19 with TRBJ2-2, with 8 bases aligning to TRBD1. V lost 5 bases to trimming and J lost 4 bases; unmatched junction nucleotides: 0. The CDR3 is 13 residues long. The V gene's germline CDR1 is LNHDA and CDR2 SQIVND (reference sequence). CDR3 DNA: TGTGCCAGTAGTGGACAGGGCACCGGGGAGCTGTTTTTT. It yields the protein CASSGQGTGELFF.

The genes are TRBV7-3 and TRBJ2-1; 7 bases line up with TRBD1. The CDR3 loop spans 13 amino acids. The germline CDR1 and CDR2 sequences are SGHTA and FQGTGA. The V gene end was trimmed by 6 bases and the J gene end by 6 bases; junction bases not matched to a gene: 5. In DNA form, the CDR3 reads TGTGCCAGCAGAGGCCCAGGGGGCAATGAGCAGTTCTTC. Its protein is CASRGPGGNEQFF.

The chain joins TRBV28 to TRBJ2-7, with D perhaps TRBD1 or TRBD2 (6 bases each). CDR1 MDHEN and CDR2 SYDVKM come from the germline V gene. The CDR3 is 12 amino acids. The ends were cut back, 4 bases at V and 10 bases at J, with 14 bases in the middle. DNA of the CDR3: TGTGCCAGCAGTTCATGGGGGGCGCGACAGTACTTC. Protein product: CASSSWGARQYF.

This clone has more than one count but fewer than ten. The chain couples TRBV11-3 to TRBJ2-1; 15 nucleotides match TRBD2. This CDR3 region has 19 residues. Germline V lookup: CDR1 SGHNT, CDR2 YENEEA. Trimming at V came to 1 base and at J to 3 bases, leaving 7 bases not matched to a gene. CDR3 residues: CASSLGWTSGGADYNEQFF. CDR3 coding DNA: TGTGCCAGCAGCTTAGGTTGGACTAGCGGGGGGGCCGACTACAATGAGCAGTTCTTC.

This rearrangement joins TRBV4-3 to TRBJ2-1, with 8 bases fitting TRBD2. Germline V gives CDR1 LGHNA, CDR2 YSLEER. V trimming: 0 bases; J trimming: 11 bases; junction bases outside the gene matches: 9. The CDR3 spans 15 residues. Here the CDR3 reads CASSQEEERGPQQFF. The CDR3 DNA reads TGCGCCAGCAGCCAAGAAGAGGAGCGGGGGCCTCAGCAGTTCTTC.

This clone was observed a single time. This chain uses TRBV7-9 with TRBJ1-1, with D possibly TRBD1 on 5 matching bases. The CDR3 extends over 14 amino acids. The germline V gene encodes CDR1 SEHNR and CDR2 FQNEAQ (reference sequence). Between the trimmed V and J ends, which lost 1 base and 1 base, there was a span of 7 bases. The CDR3 loop is CASSLEGRNTEAFF. The CDR3, as DNA: TGTGCCAGCAGCTTAGAGGGGAGGAACACTGAAGCTTTCTTT. The full variable domain, its missing parts supplied by reference TRBV7-9 and TRBJ1-1, is DTGVSQNPRHKITKRGQNVTFRCDPISEHNRLYWYRQTLGQGPEFLTYFQNEAQLEKSRLLSDRFSAERPKGSFSTLEIQRTEQGDSAMYLCASSLEGRNTEAFFGQGTRLTVV.

The CDR3 bases are TGTGCCAGCAGCCCTACAGAGTTGGCCGGCGAGCAGTACTTC. Protein sequence: CASSPTELAGEQYF. The chain joins TRBV9 to TRBJ2-7; no definite D call. The germline V and J ends were trimmed by 4 bases and 6 bases, with 17 bases remaining between them. The germline gives CDR1 SGDLS, CDR2 YYNGEE. The CDR3 totals 14 residues.

The DNA for the CDR3 is TGTGCCAGCACTGTGTGGGGGGGCACTGAAGCTTTCTTT. Protein product: CASTVWGGTEAFF. V is TRBV6-5 and J is TRBJ1-1; possible D gene TRBD1, 5 bases. V lost 7 bases and J 4 bases, leaving 13 bases between the germline ends. This CDR3 has 13 amino acids. Germline V gene sequence: CDR1 MNHEY, CDR2 SVGAGI.

The chain uses TRBV19 and TRBJ1-3, with 8 bases aligning to TRBD1. CDR3 length: 15 amino acids. Germline CDR1 is LNHDA and CDR2 is SQIVND (reference sequence). With V trimmed by 7 bases and J by 6 bases, 11 bases remained unmatched. DNA of the CDR3: TGTGCCAGTACCATGAAGCCGGACAGGGTAAACACCATATATTTT. Protein product: CASTMKPDRVNTIYF.

Concerning this clone itself: Compared with germline, one end of the junction differs, possibly owing to a read error. The rearrangement uses TRBV7-7 and TRBJ2-5; TRBD2 matches 9 bases. CDR3 length: 15 residues. Germline V lookup: CDR1 SSHAT, CDR2 FNYEAQ (reference sequence). The CDR3 nucleotides read TGTGCTAGCAGCTTAGCGGGGGTCACGGCTGAGACCCAGTACTTC. Protein sequence: CASSLAGVTAETQYF.

The chain uses TRBV5-5 and TRBJ1-2, with D perhaps matching TRBD1 (6 bases). The V end lost 2 bases, the J end lost 8 bases, and 10 bases lay between the germline ends. The length of the CDR3 is 12 residues. Looked up from germline, CDR1 is SGHKS and CDR2 is YYEKEE (reference sequence). CDR3 sequence reads: CASSFTGLGYTF. CDR3 sequence (DNA): TGTGCCAGCAGCTTCACAGGGTTAGGCTACACCTTC. The full variable domain, in which reference TRBV5-5 and TRBJ1-2 provide the parts outside the CDR3, is DAGVTQSPTHLIKTRGQQVTLRCSPISGHKSVSWYQQVLGQGPQFIFQYYEKEERGRGNFPDRFSARQFPNYSSELNVNALLLGDSALYLCASSFTGLGYTFGSGTRLTVV.

The V gene is TRBV4-2, the J gene TRBJ2-2; the D gene could be TRBD1 or TRBD2 (6 bases each). From germline, CDR1 is LGHNA and CDR2 YNFKEQ. The length of the CDR3 is 16 residues. The V end lost 0 bases, the J end lost 1 base, and 9 bases lay between the germline ends. CDR3 DNA: TGTGCCAGCAGCCAAGAGGGGGGCGGGAACACCGGGGAGCTGTTTTTT. The encoded protein is CASSQEGGGNTGELFF.

This clone was recorded once. The J gene is TRBJ2-4, the V gene TRBV10-3; a weak D match, TRBD1 (6 bases). Trimming left V 4 bases short and J 7 bases short, with 8 bases between. This CDR3 region has 12 residues. Germline CDR1 ENHRY, CDR2 SYGVKD. The CDR3 loop reads CAISVQGNIQYF. The CDR3 bases are TGTGCCATCAGTGTCCAGGGGAACATTCAGTACTTC.

The chain links TRBV7-9 to TRBJ2-1; tentatively, D is TRBD2 (5 bases). Germline CDR1 reads SEHNR; CDR2 reads FQNEAQ (reference sequence). Trimming removed 0 bases at V and 6 bases at J, with 6 bases between. The CDR3 is 13 residues long. CDR3 protein: CASSLASGNEQFF. The CDR3 coding sequence is TGTGCCAGCAGCTTAGCGAGCGGCAATGAGCAGTTCTTC. The variable domain in full, with the rest retrieved from reference TRBV7-9 and TRBJ2-1, is DTGVSQNPRHKITKRGQNVTFRCDPISEHNRLYWYRQTLGQGPEFLTYFQNEAQLEKSRLLSDRFSAERPKGSFSTLEIQRTEQGDSAMYLCASSLASGNEQFFGPGTRLTVL.

This chain links TRBV29-1 with TRBJ1-3; 11 positions agree with TRBD1. This CDR3 region has 15 residues. Trimming cost V 7 bases and J 0 bases; bases outside gene matches: 5. Germline assignment: CDR1 SQVTM and CDR2 ANQGSEA. CDR3 coding DNA: TGCAGCGCCGGACAGGGGGCCCTCTCTGGAAACACCATATATTTT. Protein: CSAGQGALSGNTIYF.

The chain links TRBV2 to TRBJ1-1; D is ambiguous. Germline values: CDR1 SNHLY, CDR2 FYNNEI. Trimming stripped 9 bases from V and 0 bases from J, with 14 bases between. This CDR3 has 14 residues. This CDR3 is CARSPRHMNTEAFF. The CDR3 nucleotides are TGTGCCAGGAGCCCGAGGCATATGAACACTGAAGCTTTCTTT. The variable domain in full, with the rest retrieved from reference TRBV2 and TRBJ1-1, is EPEVTQTPSHQVTQMGQEVILRCVPISNHLYFYWYRQILGQKVEFLVSFYNNEISEKSEIFDDQFSVERPDGSNFTLKIRSTKLEDSAMYFCARSPRHMNTEAFFGQGTRLTVV.

The genes are TRBV6-5 and TRBJ1-5; D call uncertain. The CDR3 runs to 15 residues. The germline V and J ends were trimmed by 4 bases and 2 bases, with 12 bases remaining between them. CDR1 is MNHEY, CDR2 SVGAGI, per germline. CDR3 bases: TGTGCCAGCAGTTTAAAGGCGTTGGGCAATCAGCCCCAGCATTTT. It encodes CASSLKALGNQPQHF.

V gene TRBV29-1 combines with J gene TRBJ2-5; D uncertain. The CDR3 runs to 11 residues. Deletions cut 3 bases from V and 2 bases from J, with 4 bases between. In germline, CDR1 is SQVTM, CDR2 ANQGSEA. The CDR3 bases are TGCAGCGTTGACAGGCAAGAGACCCAGTACTTC. The encoded protein is CSVDRQETQYF.

The J gene is TRBJ1-2, the V gene TRBV28; perhaps TRBD1 as D (6 bases). Germline loops: CDR1 MDHEN, CDR2 SYDVKM. This CDR3 comprises 15 residues. The V end lost 1 base, the J end lost 4 bases, and 13 bases lay between the germline ends. Here the CDR3 reads CASSLSWTASYGYTF. The CDR3 region has the DNA TGTGCCAGCAGTTTATCCTGGACAGCCAGCTATGGCTACACCTTC.